This T cell receptor (beta chain) was retrieved from a study of tumor and adjacent non-tumor tissue in lung cancer. Regarding the study as a whole: Significantly higher TCR diversity was found in tumor than normal lung.

This sample's RNA came from whole unsorted tissue. The normal lung tissue was taken more than 3 cm from the tumor edge. A word on this clonotype: Its antigen is undetermined.

A modified ARM-PCR protocol with three rounds of nested PCR amplified TCRbeta. TCRdb fed the multiplex PCR reads into MiXCR, producing one record per CDR3 protein. The repertoire holds about 77,000 distinct CDR3 sequences, less than 85% seen once, with approximately 40% in the top ten. The sequence was obtained from a man between 65 and 79 years old with non-small cell lung cancer. The specimen was distant non-tumor lung tissue.

CDR3 in amino acids: CNSSERVTGGGGEKQYF. CDR3 DNA: TGTAACAGCAGTGAAAGGGTCACAGGCGGGGGTGGAGAGAAACAGTACTTC. The chain is built from TRBV6-1 and TRBJ2-5; 7 positions agree with TRBD2. The CDR3 has 17 amino acids. Per germline, CDR1 MNHNS and CDR2 SASEGT.